This T cell receptor (beta chain) came from a study of T cells in Graves' hyperthyroidism and ophthalmopathy. Absence of ophthalmopathy progression within 18 months defined stable Graves' hyperthyroidism. The hyperthyroidism was newly diagnosed and had lasted under 2 months; the patients were aged 18 to 65. The CDR3 covers 17 residues. V lost 3 bases, J lost 8 bases, and 12 bases stayed unmatched. Germline-derived CDR1 and CDR2 are KGHDR and SFDVKD. This clonotype was detected only a few times. Regions amplified from RNA transcripts were the TCR beta CDR3 regions. The HTBI set primed first-round TCR CDR3 RT-PCR. TCRdb passed the multiplex PCR reads through MiXCR, listing each CDR3 protein once. Among 450,000 to 700,000 distinct CDR3 sequences listed, around 46% were seen once.

The sequence was collected from a woman between 18 and 29 years old with Graves' hyperthyroidism. The sequenced material came from peripheral blood or thyroid tissue (not recorded which). J is TRBJ2-1 and V is TRBV24-1, with TRBD2 matching 10 bases. CDR3 nucleotide sequence: TGTGCCACCAGTGATGGGCTAGCGGGAGCTAAACCGGATGAGCAGTTCTTC. It translates to CATSDGLAGAKPDEQFF.